A selection of T cell receptor beta chains follows, all from one sample in a study of Graves' ophthalmopathy and Graves' hyperthyroidism. TCRdb re-analysed the multiplex PCR reads in MiXCR, keeping a single row per CDR3 protein. The profile shows about 410,000 distinct CDR3 sequences, around 20% of them singletons. Specimen: peripheral blood. The receptors here all came from a woman aged 18-35 years with Graves' ophthalmopathy. CDR3s include the opening cysteine and the closing phenylalanine or tryptophan. A D gene is named only where the DNA matches it firmly. A row's size may be missing; if present it is once, few, many or a size class.

cdr3_aa: CASGSGQTTGELFF; cdr3_nt: TGTGCTAGTGGCTCAGGACAGACCACCGGGGAGCTGTTTTTT; j_call: TRBJ2-2; d_call: -; clone_size: few; v_call: TRBV12-5
cdr3_aa: CASSLGGQREAFF; cdr3_nt: TGTGCCAGCAGCTTAGGGGGGCAGAGGGAAGCTTTCTTT; j_call: TRBJ1-1; d_call: -; clone_size: many; v_call: TRBV11-2
cdr3_aa: CSARETGTPYEQYF; cdr3_nt: TGCAGTGCTAGAGAAACCGGGACCCCCTACGAGCAGTACTTC; j_call: TRBJ2-7; d_call: -; clone_size: many; v_call: TRBV20-1
cdr3_aa: CASSERSGRNTGELFF; cdr3_nt: TGTGCCAGCAGTGAAAGAAGCGGGAGGAACACCGGGGAGCTGTTTTTT; j_call: TRBJ2-2; d_call: TRBD2; clone_size: -; v_call: TRBV28
cdr3_aa: CASSSRDRSYEQYF; cdr3_nt: TGCGCCAGTAGCTCCCGGGACAGGTCCTACGAGCAGTACTTC; j_call: TRBJ2-7; d_call: TRBD1; clone_size: many; v_call: TRBV19
cdr3_aa: CASSQTGNTGELFF; cdr3_nt: TGTGCCAGCAGTCAGACAGGAAACACCGGGGAGCTGTTTTTT; j_call: TRBJ2-2; d_call: -; clone_size: many; v_call: TRBV7-2
cdr3_aa: CSAPRDRVSQETQYF; cdr3_nt: TGCAGTGCTCCCCGGGACAGGGTTTCACAAGAGACCCAGTACTTC; j_call: TRBJ2-5; d_call: TRBD1; clone_size: many; v_call: TRBV20-1
cdr3_aa: CASSTRGLAERFTYEQYF; cdr3_nt: TGTGCCAGCAGTACCCGGGGACTAGCGGAGCGTTTTACATACGAGCAGTACTTC; j_call: TRBJ2-7; d_call: TRBD2; clone_size: many; v_call: TRBV28
cdr3_aa: CASSQDLRGWGEQYF; cdr3_nt: TGCGCCAGCAGCCAAGATCTCCGGGGCTGGGGAGAGCAGTACTTC; j_call: TRBJ2-7; d_call: -; clone_size: many; v_call: TRBV4-1
cdr3_aa: CASRKGSYEQYF; cdr3_nt: TGTGCCAGCAGAAAGGGTAGCTACGAGCAGTACTTC; j_call: TRBJ2-7; d_call: -; clone_size: many; v_call: TRBV6-5
cdr3_aa: CASSVGSQETQYF; cdr3_nt: TGTGCCAGCAGTGTGGGCAGCCAAGAGACCCAGTACTTC; j_call: TRBJ2-5; d_call: -; clone_size: many; v_call: TRBV6-1
cdr3_aa: CASSFEPLNTEAFF; cdr3_nt: TGTGCCAGCAGCTTCGAACCGCTCAACACTGAAGCTTTCTTT; j_call: TRBJ1-1; d_call: -; clone_size: many; v_call: TRBV7-2
cdr3_aa: CATSGQNTGELFF; cdr3_nt: TGTGCCACCAGCGGTCAGAACACCGGGGAGCTGTTTTTT; j_call: TRBJ2-2; d_call: -; clone_size: many; v_call: TRBV15
cdr3_aa: CATSRETGLGAQYF; cdr3_nt: TGTGCCACCAGCAGAGAAACAGGGCTTGGGGCCCAGTACTTC; j_call: TRBJ2-5; d_call: -; clone_size: many; v_call: TRBV15
cdr3_aa: CATSGNTGDTSYEQYF; cdr3_nt: TGTGCCACCAGCGGAAACACAGGGGATACATCCTACGAGCAGTACTTC; j_call: TRBJ2-7; d_call: TRBD1; clone_size: many; v_call: TRBV15
cdr3_aa: CSAEGQGVTEAFF; cdr3_nt: TGCAGTGCTGAGGGACAGGGGGTCACTGAAGCTTTCTTT; j_call: TRBJ1-1; d_call: TRBD1; clone_size: many; v_call: TRBV20-1
cdr3_aa: CASSSRRATGGETQYF; cdr3_nt: TGCGCCAGCAGCTCCCGCCGGGCTACGGGAGGGGAGACCCAGTACTTC; j_call: TRBJ2-5; d_call: TRBD2; clone_size: -; v_call: TRBV5-1
cdr3_aa: CASTPGRNKETQYF; cdr3_nt: TGTGCCAGCACCCCGGGACGGAACAAAGAGACCCAGTACTTC; j_call: TRBJ2-5; d_call: -; clone_size: -; v_call: TRBV12-3/TRBV12-4
cdr3_aa: CASSPTDSRETQYF; cdr3_nt: TGTGCCAGCAGCCCAACGGACAGCCGAGAGACCCAGTACTTC; j_call: TRBJ2-5; d_call: -; clone_size: -; v_call: TRBV7-2
cdr3_aa: CASSYSSTGGCNEQFF; cdr3_nt: TGTGCCAGCAGTTACTCGTCTACGGGAGGTTGCAATGAGCAGTTCTTC; j_call: TRBJ2-1; d_call: TRBD2; clone_size: -; v_call: TRBV6-2/TRBV6-3
cdr3_aa: CASSLGKHQPQHF; cdr3_nt: TGTGCCAGCAGTCTGGGTAAACATCAGCCCCAGCATTTT; j_call: TRBJ1-5; d_call: -; clone_size: many; v_call: TRBV12-3/TRBV12-4
cdr3_aa: CASSSRGQQPSSGNTIYF; cdr3_nt: TGTGCCAGCAGCTCCAGGGGCCAGCAGCCTAGCTCTGGAAACACCATATATTTT; j_call: TRBJ1-3; d_call: -; clone_size: many; v_call: TRBV11-2
cdr3_aa: CASRRQSLYGYTF; cdr3_nt: TGTGCCAGCAGACGACAGAGCCTCTATGGCTACACCTTC; j_call: TRBJ1-2; d_call: -; clone_size: many; v_call: TRBV6-5
cdr3_aa: CATSDSSQDRINQPQHF; cdr3_nt: TGTGCCACCAGTGATTCTTCTCAGGACAGGATCAATCAGCCCCAGCATTTT; j_call: TRBJ1-5; d_call: TRBD1; clone_size: many; v_call: TRBV24-1
cdr3_aa: CASSSGPHYEQYF; cdr3_nt: TGTGCCAGCAGCTCGGGCCCCCACTACGAGCAGTACTTC; j_call: TRBJ2-7; d_call: -; clone_size: many; v_call: TRBV11-2
cdr3_aa: CASSLGYGGYYEQYF; cdr3_nt: TGTGCCAGCAGCTTAGGTTATGGCGGGTACTACGAGCAGTACTTC; j_call: TRBJ2-7; d_call: -; clone_size: many; v_call: TRBV7-2
cdr3_aa: CSAGDRNPNYGYTF; cdr3_nt: TGCAGTGCCGGGGACAGGAACCCTAACTATGGCTACACCTTC; j_call: TRBJ1-2; d_call: TRBD1; clone_size: many; v_call: TRBV20-1
cdr3_aa: CASSPGGRGLDF; cdr3_nt: TGTGCCAGCAGCCCCGGTGGCAGGGGTCTAGACTTC; j_call: TRBJ2-5; d_call: -; clone_size: -; v_call: TRBV6-5
cdr3_aa: CASSPNSPGGSGETQYF; cdr3_nt: TGTGCCAGCTCACCCAATAGCCCAGGGGGCTCGGGAGAGACCCAGTACTTC; j_call: TRBJ2-5; d_call: TRBD1; clone_size: -; v_call: TRBV18
cdr3_aa: CASSSGVEGYTF; cdr3_nt: TGTGCCAGCAGCTCCGGGGTCGAGGGCTACACCTTC; j_call: TRBJ1-2; d_call: -; clone_size: -; v_call: TRBV7-2
cdr3_aa: CASSRSEEETQYF; cdr3_nt: TGTGCCAGCAGCCGTTCGGAAGAGGAGACCCAGTACTTC; j_call: TRBJ2-5; d_call: -; clone_size: many; v_call: TRBV7-2
cdr3_aa: CASSEIQTGNNSPLHF; cdr3_nt: TGTGCCAGCAGTGAAATTCAGACAGGAAATAATTCACCCCTCCACTTT; j_call: TRBJ1-6; d_call: -; clone_size: -; v_call: TRBV27
cdr3_aa: CASSADDRDSGNTIYF; cdr3_nt: TGTGCCAGCAGCGCCGATGACAGGGACTCTGGAAACACCATATATTTT; j_call: TRBJ1-3; d_call: TRBD1; clone_size: many; v_call: TRBV9
cdr3_aa: CASSYGTGSDAFF; cdr3_nt: TGTGCCAGCAGTTATGGGACAGGGAGTGATGCTTTCTTT; j_call: TRBJ1-1; d_call: TRBD1; clone_size: many; v_call: TRBV6-2/TRBV6-3
cdr3_aa: CASGRGQTANYGYTF; cdr3_nt: TGTGCCAGTGGGAGGGGACAGACCGCAAACTATGGCTACACCTTC; j_call: TRBJ1-2; d_call: TRBD1; clone_size: many; v_call: TRBV27
cdr3_aa: CASSPQGAGNIQYF; cdr3_nt: TGTGCCAGCAGTCCTCAGGGGGCAGGAAACATTCAGTACTTC; j_call: TRBJ2-4; d_call: TRBD1; clone_size: -; v_call: TRBV28
cdr3_aa: CASSEAGLGNTIYF; cdr3_nt: TGTGCCAGCAGTGAAGCAGGGCTTGGAAACACCATATATTTT; j_call: TRBJ1-3; d_call: -; clone_size: many; v_call: TRBV6-1
cdr3_aa: CASTGPNTGELFF; cdr3_nt: TGTGCCAGCACGGGACCAAACACCGGGGAGCTGTTTTTT; j_call: TRBJ2-2; d_call: -; clone_size: many; v_call: TRBV5-4
cdr3_aa: CASSHRGVFYEQYF; cdr3_nt: TGTGCCAGCAGCCACAGGGGTGTATTCTACGAGCAGTACTTC; j_call: TRBJ2-7; d_call: TRBD1; clone_size: many; v_call: TRBV28
cdr3_aa: CASSTTGSGNTIYF; cdr3_nt: TGTGCCAGCAGTACGACAGGCTCTGGAAACACCATATATTTT; j_call: TRBJ1-3; d_call: -; clone_size: many; v_call: TRBV12-3/TRBV12-4
cdr3_aa: CASSPRGGTPYEQYF; cdr3_nt: TGTGCCAGCAGCCCCCGAGGGGGAACACCCTACGAGCAGTACTTC; j_call: TRBJ2-7; d_call: -; clone_size: many; v_call: TRBV27
cdr3_aa: CASSSAQSLHF; cdr3_nt: TGTGCCAGCAGCTCCGCCCAGTCCCTCCACTTT; j_call: TRBJ1-6; d_call: -; clone_size: many; v_call: TRBV11-2
cdr3_aa: CATKGGETQYF; cdr3_nt: TGTGCTACCAAGGGGGGGGAGACCCAGTACTTC; j_call: TRBJ2-5; d_call: -; clone_size: many; v_call: TRBV7-9
cdr3_aa: CASSLWGITGELFF; cdr3_nt: TGTGCCAGCAGTTTATGGGGGATCACCGGGGAGCTGTTTTTT; j_call: TRBJ2-2; d_call: -; clone_size: many; v_call: TRBV28
cdr3_aa: CASSQRQGSTEAFF; cdr3_nt: TGCGCCAGCAGTCAGAGACAGGGGAGCACTGAAGCTTTCTTT; j_call: TRBJ1-1; d_call: TRBD1; clone_size: many; v_call: TRBV4-1
cdr3_aa: CASSLAPTSGGAAWETQYF; cdr3_nt: TGTGCCAGCAGCTTAGCCCCGACTAGCGGGGGGGCGGCTTGGGAGACCCAGTACTTC; j_call: TRBJ2-5; d_call: TRBD2; clone_size: -; v_call: TRBV7-2
cdr3_aa: CASSPGLAGNTGELFF; cdr3_nt: TGTGCCAGCAGCCCAGGACTAGCGGGAAACACCGGGGAGCTGTTTTTT; j_call: TRBJ2-2; d_call: TRBD2; clone_size: many; v_call: TRBV13
cdr3_aa: CASSSKLVLGYTF; cdr3_nt: TGTGCCAGCAGTTCAAAGTTGGTGCTCGGCTACACCTTC; j_call: TRBJ1-2; d_call: -; clone_size: -; v_call: TRBV12-3/TRBV12-4
cdr3_aa: CASSERDRRDQPQHF; cdr3_nt: TGTGCCAGCAGTGAAAGGGACAGAAGGGATCAGCCCCAGCATTTT; j_call: TRBJ1-5; d_call: TRBD1; clone_size: many; v_call: TRBV2
cdr3_aa: CASSWTGDLGNQPQHF; cdr3_nt: TGTGCCAGTAGTTGGACAGGGGATTTGGGGAATCAGCCCCAGCATTTT; j_call: TRBJ1-5; d_call: TRBD1; clone_size: many; v_call: TRBV19